The 27 T cell receptor beta chains reported below all come from one sample, sequenced in a study of T cell responses to AZD1222 COVID-19 vaccine (dated by TCRdb to the early 2020s). The time point label here, explained by the study, means: baseline before first vaccination. The library came from the immunoSEQ multiplex PCR assay. The table comes from immuneACCESS by way of TCRdb, which keeps in-frame sequences with V and J called. Part of the clones is missing from these tables; in studies checked, under half for an unresolved V gene and the rest for unknown reasons. The sample records fewer than 150,000 clones, about 80% of which are singletons. The top ten clonotypes cover roughly 4.3% of the sample. Specimen: peripheral blood, collected on day 0 of AZD1222 vaccination. Every receptor here comes from an adult in good health.

The genes are TRBV4-1 and TRBJ2-6, with D uncertain. Trimming stripped 0 bases from V and 1 base from J, with 10 bases between. The germline V gene has CDR1 MGHRA and CDR2 YSYEKL. The CDR3 covers 17 residues. CDR3 coding DNA: TGCGCCAGCAGCCAAGACGGAATGGGGTCTGGGGCCAACGTCCTGACTTTC. Residues: CASSQDGMGSGANVLTF.

The CDR3 DNA reads TGTGCCAGCAGCTTAGACAGGGGAGATCCCCACACAGATACGCAGTATTTT. Amino acids: CASSLDRGDPHTDTQYF. The chain couples TRBV7-8 to TRBJ2-3; 7 nucleotides line up with TRBD1. The J segment lost 2 bases and the V segment lost 1 base, leaving 9 bases of the junction unmatched. The germline V gene encodes CDR1 SGHVS and CDR2 FQNEAQ. This CDR3 comprises 17 residues.

The gene calls are TRBV6-5 and TRBJ1-5, with D tentatively TRBD1 (5 bases). Deletions cut 5 bases from V and 8 bases from J, with 16 bases between. The V gene's germline CDR1 is MNHEY and CDR2 SVGAGI. The CDR3 consists of 14 residues. Here the CDR3 reads CASSPTLPGKPQHF. As DNA, the CDR3 is TGTGCCAGCAGTCCTACTCTCCCAGGGAAGCCCCAGCATTTT.

The chain employs TRBV28 and TRBJ1-6, with TRBD1 matching over 7 bases. The germline V gene encodes CDR1 MDHEN and CDR2 SYDVKM. The CDR3 sequence is 16 residues long. After removal of 6 bases from V and 9 bases from J, the junction contained 14 bases not matched to a gene. This CDR3 is CASRRHGQVGTSPLHF. The CDR3 DNA follows: TGTGCCAGCAGACGCCACGGACAGGTGGGAACTTCACCCCTCCACTTT. Supplemented by reference TRBV28 and TRBJ1-6, the full variable domain reads DVKVTQSSRYLVKRTGEKVFLECVQDMDHENMFWYRQDPGLGLRLIYFSYDVKMKEKGDIPEGYSVSREKKERFSLILESASTNQTSMYLCASRRHGQVGTSPLHFGNGTRLTVT.

The genes are TRBV6-5 and TRBJ1-1, with D possibly being TRBD1 (5 bases). This CDR3 has 15 residues. V was pared by 5 bases and J by 7 bases, with 20 bases between. Germline lookup yields CDR1 MNHEY and CDR2 SVGAGI. The CDR3 here is CASSTPFTGKFEAFF. The CDR3 DNA reads TGTGCCAGCAGTACCCCCTTTACAGGAAAGTTTGAAGCTTTCTTT.

In the case of this clone: Germline is not matched at one junction end, which may reflect a read error. The chain employs TRBV3-1 (or the pseudogene TRBV3-2) and TRBJ1-2; 7 bases match TRBD1. Germline V gene data show CDR1 as LGHDT and CDR2 as YNNKEL (reference sequence). This CDR3 region has 11 residues. The chain's CDR3 is CASSRQGQSAF. DNA for the CDR3: TGTGCCAGCAGCCGCCAGGGACAGTCCGCCTTC.

The chain carries TRBV3-1 (or the pseudogene TRBV3-2) and TRBJ1-1, with a tentative D call TRBD1 (5 bases). Germline V gene sequence: CDR1 LGHDT, CDR2 YNNKEL (reference sequence). The germline V and J ends were trimmed by 0 bases and 1 base, with 12 bases remaining between them. This CDR3 is built from 16 residues. CDR3 in DNA: TGTGCCAGCAGCCAAGACGCAGCAGGGTGGAACACTGAAGCTTTCTTT. Residues: CASSQDAAGWNTEAFF.

This chain connects TRBV7-9 to TRBJ1-1; D gene uncertain. CDR1 is SEHNR, CDR2 FQNEAQ, per germline (reference sequence). This CDR3 spans 12 amino acids. The V end was cut by 3 bases, the J end by 1 base, with 3 bases between. CDR3 region: CASSFGNTEAFF. As DNA, the CDR3 is TGTGCCAGCAGCTTCGGGAACACTGAAGCTTTCTTT.

The sample holds a few counts of this clone. The chain links TRBV5-1 to TRBJ1-2, with 8 bases matching TRBD1. The CDR3 sequence is 16 residues long. Losses at the gene ends were 4 bases for V and 4 bases for J; bases not matched to a gene: 12. Germline-derived CDR1 and CDR2 are SGHRS and YFSETQ. The CDR3: CASSLSWGQEGYGYTF. CDR3 in DNA: TGCGCCAGCAGCCTCTCCTGGGGACAGGAAGGCTATGGCTACACCTTC.

The chain is built from TRBV28 and TRBJ1-5; a weak D match, TRBD1 (5 bases). Trimming stripped 6 bases from V and 4 bases from J, with 16 bases between. CDR1 and CDR2 from the germline V gene are MDHEN and SYDVKM. This CDR3 region has 15 residues. DNA for the CDR3: TGTGCCAGCAGCTTGGATTTGGGGCTAAATCAGCCCCAGCATTTT. This sequence encodes CASSLDLGLNQPQHF.

The V call is TRBV18, the J call TRBJ2-7; no reliable D call. CDR3 size: 13 residues. Germline lookup yields CDR1 KGHSH and CDR2 LQKENI. The germline V and J ends were trimmed by 1 base and 2 bases, with 6 bases remaining between them. This CDR3 is CASSPQRAYEQYF. CDR3 in DNA: TGTGCCAGCTCACCACAAAGGGCCTACGAGCAGTACTTC. The full variable domain, in which reference TRBV18 and TRBJ2-7 provide the parts outside the CDR3, is NAGVMQNPRHLVRRRGQEARLRCSPMKGHSHVYWYRQLPEEGLKFMVYLQKENIIDESGMPKERFSAEFPKEGPSILRIQQVVRGDSAAYFCASSPQRAYEQYFGPGTRLTVT.

The V call is TRBV28, the J call TRBJ2-1; 8 nucleotides align to TRBD1. The ends lost 6 bases at V and 2 bases at J; junction bases unmatched: 6. Germline CDR1 MDHEN, CDR2 SYDVKM. This CDR3 contains 15 residues. CDR3 region: CASSQSGQAYNEQFF. CDR3 in DNA: TGTGCCAGCAGCCAGTCGGGACAGGCCTACAATGAGCAGTTCTTC.

This rearrangement joins TRBV29-1 to TRBJ2-7, with D maybe TRBD2 (6 bases). The CDR3 has 14 amino acids. Trimming stripped 4 bases from V and 2 bases from J, with 15 bases between. CDR1 is SQVTM, CDR2 ANQGSEA, per germline. CDR3 amino acids: CSVGPRGGTYEQYF. DNA of the CDR3: TGCAGCGTTGGACCCCGGGGAGGAACCTACGAGCAGTACTTC.

The V call is TRBV21-1, the J call TRBJ1-5. TRBV21-1 is a listed pseudogene. There are 17 residues in the CDR3. The CDR3 sequence: CASSKVQEGMSNQPQHF. In nucleotides, the CDR3 is TGTGCCAGCAGCAAAGTTCAGGAGGGGATGAGCAATCAGCCCCAGCATTTT.

This clone was seen a handful of times. V gene TRBV5-1 combines with J gene TRBJ2-2; no clear D. CDR1 SGHRS and CDR2 YFSETQ come from the germline V gene. Deletions cut 2 bases from V and 7 bases from J, with 9 bases between. The CDR3 totals 13 residues. The CDR3, as DNA: TGCGCCAGCAGCTTAATGGGAAACGGGGAGCTGTTTTTT. This encodes CASSLMGNGELFF.

The chain couples TRBV5-1 to TRBJ2-3; perhaps TRBD1 as D (6 bases). Germline V gives CDR1 SGHRS, CDR2 YFSETQ. V lost 6 bases to trimming and J lost 5 bases, with 19 bases between them. The CDR3 loop spans 15 amino acids. CDR3 nucleotides: TGCGCCAGCACCCGGAGAGAAAGGGGACAAGATACGCAGTATTTT. Translated: CASTRRERGQDTQYF. Variable domain in full (rest from reference TRBV5-1 and TRBJ2-3): KAGVTQTPRYLIKTRGQQVTLSCSPISGHRSVSWYQQTPGQGLQFLFEYFSETQRNKGNFPGRFSGRQFSNSRSEMNVSTLELGDSALYLCASTRRERGQDTQYFGPGTRLTVL.

A few counts support this clone. The chain carries TRBV5-1 and TRBJ2-2; no clear D. The germline V gene has CDR1 SGHRS and CDR2 YFSETQ. CDR3 length: 14 amino acids. V was trimmed by 1 base and J by 0 bases, leaving 4 bases between them. This CDR3 reads CASSLRTNTGELFF. CDR3 sequence (DNA): TGCGCCAGCAGCTTGAGGACGAACACCGGGGAGCTGTTTTTT.

The rearrangement uses TRBV4-1 and TRBJ2-1; 9 nucleotides agree with TRBD2. The CDR3 loop spans 19 amino acids. The germline V gene encodes CDR1 MGHRA and CDR2 YSYEKL. With V trimmed by 1 base and J by 0 bases, 10 bases remained unmatched. CDR3 in DNA: TGCGCCAGCAGCCAAGGTCTAGCGGGGTTCCGTAGCTCCTACAATGAGCAGTTCTTC. This encodes CASSQGLAGFRSSYNEQFF.

The gene calls are TRBV7-2 and TRBJ2-6; TRBD1 aligns across 10 bases. Germline V gene lookup returns CDR1 SGHTA and CDR2 FQGNSA. The CDR3 is made up of 19 amino acids. Trimming at V came to 2 bases and at J to 2 bases, leaving 9 bases not matched to a gene. This CDR3 is CASSLKTGGVITGANVLTF. The CDR3 bases are TGTGCCAGCAGCTTAAAGACAGGGGGCGTAATTACTGGGGCCAACGTCCTGACTTTC.

In regard to this clone: The same CDR3 also results from other DNA sequences found in this sample. The chain has TRBV2 and TRBJ1-1, with TRBD1 matching 8 bases. Germline-derived CDR1 and CDR2 are SNHLY and FYNNEI. The trim removed 6 bases at V and 5 bases at J, leaving 5 bases unmatched. This CDR3 comprises 13 residues. CDR3 residues: CASSGQGRTEAFF. For the CDR3, the DNA is TGTGCCAGCAGCGGACAGGGTCGGACTGAAGCTTTCTTT.

The rearrangement links TRBV19 to TRBJ1-1; 11 bases map to TRBD1. The V and J ends lost 7 bases and 7 bases, in that order; junction bases with no gene match: 14. CDR1 is LNHDA, CDR2 SQIVND, per germline (reference sequence). The CDR3 is 16 amino acids. The CDR3 nucleotides are TGTGCCAGTATCTCTTGGACAGGGGGCACGATGGGTGAAGCTTTCTTT. This gives the protein CASISWTGGTMGEAFF.

Written as DNA, the CDR3 is TGTGCCACCCGGGAGGGAGGGGCCGGCACTGAAGCTTTCTTT. This gives the protein CATREGGAGTEAFF. The chain carries TRBV28 and TRBJ1-1; D is possibly TRBD1 (5 bases). The ends were cut back, 10 bases at V and 4 bases at J, with 19 bases in the middle. The CDR3 has 14 amino acids. Looked up from germline, CDR1 is MDHEN and CDR2 is SYDVKM. The variable domain in full, with the rest retrieved from reference TRBV28 and TRBJ1-1, is DVKVTQSSRYLVKRTGEKVFLECVQDMDHENMFWYRQDPGLGLRLIYFSYDVKMKEKGDIPEGYSVSREKKERFSLILESASTNQTSMYLCATREGGAGTEAFFGQGTRLTVV.

There are many counts of this clone. The V and J genes are TRBV4-2 and TRBJ1-6; D is ambiguous. V lost 1 base to trimming and J lost 7 bases, with 17 bases between them. The germline gives CDR1 LGHNA, CDR2 YNFKEQ. The CDR3 extends over 17 amino acids. CDR3 in amino acids: CASSQGSETRPNSPLHF. Here the CDR3 DNA reads TGTGCCAGCAGCCAAGGATCCGAGACCCGACCCAATTCACCCCTCCACTTT.

On this clone: The same CDR3 also results from other DNA sequences found in this sample. V usage is TRBV5-1 and J usage is TRBJ1-6, with 10 bases that match TRBD1. V gave up 4 bases and J gave up 7 bases; unmatched junction bases: 5. Germline CDR1 SGHRS, CDR2 YFSETQ. The CDR3 length is 15 residues. CDR3 protein: CASSLPGQGNSPLHF. For the CDR3, the DNA is TGCGCCAGCAGCCTACCGGGACAGGGGAATTCACCCCTCCACTTT.

The rearrangement joins TRBV5-1 to TRBJ1-4; maybe TRBD1 (5 bases). From germline, CDR1 is SGHRS and CDR2 YFSETQ. Trimming stripped 6 bases from V and 0 bases from J, with 12 bases between. The CDR3 length is 15 residues. The CDR3, as DNA: TGCGCCAGCAAAACGGGGGTTGCAACTAATGAAAAACTGTTTTTT. This codes for CASKTGVATNEKLFF. The full variable domain, completed using reference TRBV5-1 and TRBJ1-4, is KAGVTQTPRYLIKTRGQQVTLSCSPISGHRSVSWYQQTPGQGLQFLFEYFSETQRNKGNFPGRFSGRQFSNSRSEMNVSTLELGDSALYLCASKTGVATNEKLFFGSGTQLSVL.

This clone was seen once. The chain joins TRBV30 to TRBJ1-1; 7 positions agree with TRBD1. Germline V lookup: CDR1 GTSNPN, CDR2 SVGIG (reference sequence). The CDR3 is 15 residues long. The ends lost 2 bases at V and 4 bases at J; junction bases unmatched: 10. The CDR3 DNA reads TGTGCCTGGAGTCCCTCGTTCTCAGGGGGCACTGAAGCTTTCTTT. Translation gives CAWSPSFSGGTEAFF.

Note on this clone: One end of the junction does not line up with germline, which may come from a read error. The chain recombines TRBV3-1 (or the pseudogene TRBV3-2) with TRBJ2-7; D is unresolved. The CDR3 has 14 amino acids. Germline loops: CDR1 LGHDT, CDR2 YNNKEL (reference sequence). This CDR3 reads CASSQDWAGPLVHF. The CDR3 DNA is TGTGCCAGCAGCCAAGACTGGGCAGGTCCCTTAGTGCACTTC.